This T cell receptor beta chain is drawn from a study of OX40 agonist ivuxolimab in advanced cancers. Study details: Partial responses were achieved by three patients, of whom one had hepatocellular carcinoma and two had cutaneous melanoma.

Sequencing was performed with immunoSEQ multiplex PCR; in TCRdb, only in-frame clones are kept and a portion is missing. The sample yields approximately 82,000 clones, around four fifths seen once. This clonotype originated in an adult with an advanced solid tumor such as melanoma, head and neck, liver or kidney cancer. Material: CD4+ or CD8+ T cells sorted from blood, obtained in a trial of the OX40 agonist ivuxolimab.

In DNA, the CDR3 is TGTGCCAGCAGTTACGGGGGGAATCAGCCCCAGCATTTT. Its protein is CASSYGGNQPQHF. This sequence joins TRBV6-6 and TRBJ1-5, with D tentatively TRBD1 (5 bases). The CDR3 is made up of 13 amino acids. V dropped 2 bases and J dropped 4 bases, with 6 bases sitting between them. CDR1 and CDR2 (germline): MNHNY, SVGAGI (reference sequence).